One T cell receptor (beta chain) is described in this entry. Its antigen is as yet unknown. The CDR3 extends over 15 amino acids. Germline V gene sequence: CDR1 SGHTA, CDR2 FQGNSA. The sample belongs to a study of T cells expressing NK-cell markers. Study details: Repertoires of TCR beta were obtained from T cells sorted as CD3+CD56+NKG2C+, CD3+CD56+NKG2C- and CD3+CD56-NKG2C+. Seven of the eight sequenced donors were classified as HCMV-seropositive, and one was classified as seronegative.

Study results and limitations: The leading position in the CD3+CD56-NKG2C+ fraction of four donors also went to these clonotypes.

TCRdb processed the 5' RACE reads again and assigns one entry to each CDR3 protein, with no DNA. With some 600,000 distinct CDR3 sequences in the sample, the ten largest clones hold approximately 3.6%. The TCR was taken from a man between 18 and 35 years old in good health. Sequencing was carried out using blood T cells: a sorted CD56 or NKG2C T cell subset, CD4+ or CD8+ T cells, or bulk PBMC T cells (not recorded which). The gene calls are TRBV7-2 and TRBJ2-3; the D call from TCRdb, TRBD1, cannot be confirmed without DNA. The CDR3: CASSLTGYLSMAQYF.